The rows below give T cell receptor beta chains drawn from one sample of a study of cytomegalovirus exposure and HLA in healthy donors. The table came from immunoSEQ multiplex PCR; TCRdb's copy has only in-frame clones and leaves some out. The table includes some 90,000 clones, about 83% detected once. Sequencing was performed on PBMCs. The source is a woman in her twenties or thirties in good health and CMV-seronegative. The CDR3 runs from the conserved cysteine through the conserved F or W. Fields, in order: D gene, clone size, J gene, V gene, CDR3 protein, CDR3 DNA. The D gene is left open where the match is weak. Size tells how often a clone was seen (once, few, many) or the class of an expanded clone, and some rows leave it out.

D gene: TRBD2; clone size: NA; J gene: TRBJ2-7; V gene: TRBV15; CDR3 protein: CATSRVPGGLYEQYF; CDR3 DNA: TGTGCCACCAGCAGAGTGCCGGGGGGGCTCTACGAGCAGTACTTC
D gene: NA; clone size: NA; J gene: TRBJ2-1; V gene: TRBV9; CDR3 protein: CASSQGNEQFF; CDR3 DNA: TGTGCCAGCAGTCAGGGGAACGAGCAGTTCTTC
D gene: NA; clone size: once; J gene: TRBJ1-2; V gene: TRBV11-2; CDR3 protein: CASSLDRYGRGGGYTF; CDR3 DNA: TGTGCCAGCAGCTTAGATCGTTATGGCAGGGGCGGGGGCTACACCTTC
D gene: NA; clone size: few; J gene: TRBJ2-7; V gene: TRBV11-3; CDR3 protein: CASSFPREQYF; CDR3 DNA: TGTGCCAGCAGCTTCCCCCGCGAGCAGTACTTC
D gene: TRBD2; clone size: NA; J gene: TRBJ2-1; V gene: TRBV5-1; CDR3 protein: CASSLYWLAGSYNEQFF; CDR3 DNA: TGCGCCAGCAGCTTGTACTGGCTAGCGGGTTCCTACAATGAGCAGTTCTTC
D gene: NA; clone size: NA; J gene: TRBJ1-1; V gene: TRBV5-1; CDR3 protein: CASSSSATGEAFF; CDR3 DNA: TGCGCCAGCAGCTCCTCAGCGACAGGTGAAGCTTTCTTT
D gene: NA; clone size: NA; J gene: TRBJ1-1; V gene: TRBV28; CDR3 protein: CASSGINMNTEAFF; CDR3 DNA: TGTGCCAGCAGCGGGATAAACATGAACACTGAAGCTTTCTTT
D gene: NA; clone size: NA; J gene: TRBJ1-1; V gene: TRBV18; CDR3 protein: CASSLQTGPMNTEAFF; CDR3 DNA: TGTGCCAGCTCCCTTCAGACAGGCCCAATGAACACTGAAGCTTTCTTT
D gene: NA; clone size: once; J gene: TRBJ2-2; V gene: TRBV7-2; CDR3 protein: CASSHREQVAGELFF; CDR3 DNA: TGTGCCAGCAGCCACAGAGAACAGGTGGCCGGGGAGCTGTTTTTT
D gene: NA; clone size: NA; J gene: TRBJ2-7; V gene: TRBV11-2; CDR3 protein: CASSSSSPGYEQYF; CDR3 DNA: TGTGCCAGCAGCTCCAGTTCCCCGGGCTACGAGCAGTACTTC
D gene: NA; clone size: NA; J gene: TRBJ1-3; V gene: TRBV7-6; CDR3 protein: CASSFRGRTIGGNTIYF; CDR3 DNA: TGTGCCAGCAGCTTCCGAGGCCGGACAATTGGTGGAAACACCATATATTTT
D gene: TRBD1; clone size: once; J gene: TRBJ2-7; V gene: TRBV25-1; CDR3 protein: CATMTGGRGSSYEQYF; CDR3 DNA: TGTGCCACCATGACAGGGGGCAGGGGGAGCTCCTACGAGCAGTACTTC
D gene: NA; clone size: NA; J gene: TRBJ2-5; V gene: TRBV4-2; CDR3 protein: CASSQDGREETQYF; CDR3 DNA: TGTGCCAGCAGCCAAGATGGCAGGGAAGAGACCCAGTACTTC
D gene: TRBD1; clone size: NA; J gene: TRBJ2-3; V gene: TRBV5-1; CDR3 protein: CASSWTGISTDTQYF; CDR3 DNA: TGCGCCAGCAGCTGGACAGGGATAAGCACAGATACGCAGTATTTT
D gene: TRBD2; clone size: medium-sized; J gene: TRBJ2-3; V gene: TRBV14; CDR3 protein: CASKRGGVDTQYF; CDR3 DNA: TGTGCCTCGAAGCGGGGGGGCGTGGATACGCAGTATTTT